The 5 T cell receptor beta chains given below trace back to one sample, sequenced in a study of molecular identifiers for immune sequencing clone quantification. TCRdb reanalysed the PCR reads using MiXCR and keeps one entry per CDR3 protein. The sample includes under 600,000 distinct CDR3 sequences, roughly 23% seen only once; the top ten take 0.7% to 1%. The sequencing input was naive CD8+ T cells from blood, with Jurkat cell RNA spiked in. The subset denotes: FACS-sorted CD8+CD4-CCR7+CD45RA+ naive T cells. The receptors were sampled from a human donor in good health. Some libraries in this study had Jurkat cell RNA spiked in.

This clonotype was picked up many times. V gene TRBV29-1 combines with J gene TRBJ2-5; TRBD1 aligns across 9 bases. The CDR3 totals 16 residues. With V trimmed by 0 bases and J by 7 bases, 12 bases remained unmatched. Germline V gene data show CDR1 as SQVTM and CDR2 as ANQGSEA. CDR3 bases: TGCAGCGTTGAAGATTACGGGACAGGGCGGCCCGGGACCCAGTACTTC. It codes for CSVEDYGTGRPGTQYF. Filled out from reference TRBV29-1 and TRBJ2-5, the complete variable domain reads SAVISQKPSRDICQRGTSLTIQCQVDSQVTMMFWYRQQPGQSLTLIATANQGSEATYESGFVIDKFPISRPNLTFSTLTVSNMSPEDSSIYLCSVEDYGTGRPGTQYFGPGTRLLVL.

Comment on this clonotype: This may be a read error, as it is one base from a much larger clone. Without the conserved terminal phenylalanine or tryptophan, this CDR3 likely stems from a read error. The CDR3 spells CASSKIINNEQFL. The CDR3 DNA sequence: TGTGCCAGCAGCAAAATCATCAACAATGAGCAGTTCTTA. J is TRBJ2-1 and V is TRBV6-5; D uncertain. The CDR3 runs to 13 residues. Germline assignment: CDR1 MNHEY and CDR2 SVGAGI. The germline V and J ends were trimmed by 6 bases and 5 bases, with 11 bases remaining between them.

This clonotype was observed many times. The rearrangement links TRBV6-2 or TRBV6-3 to TRBJ1-5; TRBD1 is a possible D gene (6 bases). The germline V and J ends were trimmed by 5 bases and 4 bases, with 18 bases remaining between them. CDR1 and CDR2 (germline): MNHEY, SVGEGT. The CDR3 totals 16 residues. The CDR3 sequence: CASSGLRGLQNQPQHF. The CDR3 coding sequence is TGTGCCAGCAGTGGCCTACGGGGGCTACAGAATCAGCCCCAGCATTTT.

There are a few counts of this clonotype. V gene TRBV6-5 combines with J gene TRBJ1-5; the D is unclear. Germline V gene data show CDR1 as MNHEY and CDR2 as SVGAGI. The CDR3 is 13 amino acids. Deletions cut 0 bases from V and 7 bases from J, with 7 bases between. The CDR3 DNA is TGTGCCAGCAGTTACTCGGTCGCGCAGCCCCAGCATTTT. Residues: CASSYSVAQPQHF.

This chain links TRBV27 with TRBJ2-7, with 12 positions matching TRBD2. Germline V lookup: CDR1 MNHEY, CDR2 SMNVEV (reference sequence). With V trimmed by 8 bases and J by 4 bases, 6 bases remained unmatched. The CDR3 is made up of 14 amino acids. CDR3 in amino acids: CASHRTSGVYEQYF. CDR3 nucleotide sequence: TGTGCCAGCCACAGGACTAGCGGGGTTTACGAGCAGTACTTC.